This T cell receptor beta chain was recovered during a study of T cell responses to AZD1222 COVID-19 vaccine. Per the germline V gene, CDR1 is MNHNS and CDR2 is SASEGT. V shed 4 bases, J shed 1 base, and the junction held 17 bases outside the gene matches. The CDR3 contains 20 residues. Details on this clone: The antigen is unknown.

Study-level findings and limits: As reported, nearly half of all spike-specific TCRs target variant regions that are unmutated. The number of AZD1222 recipients seropositive at baseline was only five or six.

Profiled with immunoSEQ multiplex PCR; TCRdb holds only in-frame clones, not every one. The table shows around 100,000 clones, with more than 85% occurring only once. The sequence derives from an adult in good health. The specimen was peripheral blood, collected on day 0 of AZD1222 vaccination. V is TRBV6-1 and J is TRBJ2-3; TRBD2 matches 10 bases. The CDR3 loop is CASSGIGLAVTIFGTDTQYF. The CDR3, as DNA: TGTGCCAGCAGTGGTATAGGACTAGCGGTAACCATCTTCGGCACAGATACGCAGTATTTT.